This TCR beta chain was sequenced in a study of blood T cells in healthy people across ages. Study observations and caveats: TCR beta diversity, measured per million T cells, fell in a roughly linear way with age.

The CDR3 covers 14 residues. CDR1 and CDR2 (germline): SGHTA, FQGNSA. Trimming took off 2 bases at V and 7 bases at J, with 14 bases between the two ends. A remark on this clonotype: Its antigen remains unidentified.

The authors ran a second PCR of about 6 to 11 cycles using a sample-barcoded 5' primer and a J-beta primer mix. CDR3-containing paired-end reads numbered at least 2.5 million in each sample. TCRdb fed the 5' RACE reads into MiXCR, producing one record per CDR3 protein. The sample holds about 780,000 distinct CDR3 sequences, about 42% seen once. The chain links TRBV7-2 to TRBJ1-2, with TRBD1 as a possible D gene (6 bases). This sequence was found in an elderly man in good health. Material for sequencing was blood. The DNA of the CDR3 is TGTGCCAGCAGCTTACAGGGTCCGGGGGCTGGCTACACCTTC. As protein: CASSLQGPGAGYTF.